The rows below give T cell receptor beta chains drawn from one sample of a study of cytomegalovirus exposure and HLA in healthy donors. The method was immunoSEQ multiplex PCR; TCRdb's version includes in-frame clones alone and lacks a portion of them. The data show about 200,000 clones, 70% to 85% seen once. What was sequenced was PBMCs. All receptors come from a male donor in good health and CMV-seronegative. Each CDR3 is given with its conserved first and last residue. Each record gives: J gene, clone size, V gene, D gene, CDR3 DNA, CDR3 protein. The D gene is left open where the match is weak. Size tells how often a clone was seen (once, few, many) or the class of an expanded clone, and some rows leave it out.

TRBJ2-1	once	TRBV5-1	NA	TGCGCCAGCAGCTTGCTCCAGGGGAGAAATGAGCAGTTCTTC	CASSLLQGRNEQFF
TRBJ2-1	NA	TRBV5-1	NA	TGCGCCAGCAGCCCCCTACCCTCCTTACACAATGAGCAGTTCTTC	CASSPLPSLHNEQFF
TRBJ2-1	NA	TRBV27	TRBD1	TGTGCCAGCAGTCACCCTCGGGACAGGGGGGACAATGAGCAGTTCTTC	CASSHPRDRGDNEQFF
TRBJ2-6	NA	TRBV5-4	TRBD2	TGTGCCAGCAGCTTGGGCGGGAGCTCTGGGGCCAACGTCCTGACTTTC	CASSLGGSSGANVLTF
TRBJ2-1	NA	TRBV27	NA	TGTGCCAGCAGAAGCTTTTTATCCTACAATGAGCAGTTCTTC	CASRSFLSYNEQFF
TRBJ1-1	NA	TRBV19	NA	TGTGCCAGTAGTCAGGGGTCGATTAACACTGAAGCTTTCTTT	CASSQGSINTEAFF
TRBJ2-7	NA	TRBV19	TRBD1	TGTGCCAGTAGTATGACGGGACAGGGACACGAGCAGTACTTC	CASSMTGQGHEQYF
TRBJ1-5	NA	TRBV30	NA	TGTGCCTGGAGCGGGGGTCTCAATCAGCCCCAGCATTTT	CAWSGGLNQPQHF
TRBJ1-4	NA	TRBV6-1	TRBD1	TGTGCCAGCAGCACGGGACAGACTAATAATGAAAAACTGTTTTTT	CASSTGQTNNEKLFF
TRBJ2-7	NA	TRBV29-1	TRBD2	TGCAGCGTCGGCGGGGCTAGCGGGCACTACGAGCAGTACTTC	CSVGGASGHYEQYF
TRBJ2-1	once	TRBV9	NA	TGTGCCAGCGGGCGCGACTACAATGAGCAGTTCTTC	CASGRDYNEQFF
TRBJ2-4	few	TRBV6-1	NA	TGTGCCAGCAGTGAACGGGGGAAGGAAAACATTCAGTACTTC	CASSERGKENIQYF
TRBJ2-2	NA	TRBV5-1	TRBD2	TGCGCCAGCAGCACCTCTAGCGGGAGGGCCGTCGTCGGGGAGCTGTTTTTT	CASSTSSGRAVVGELFF
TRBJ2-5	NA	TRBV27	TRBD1	TGTGCCAGCACCCCAGGGGGTCAAGAGACCCAGTACTTC	CASTPGGQETQYF
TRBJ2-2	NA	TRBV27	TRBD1	TGTGCCAGCAGTTCCAGGGGGCCCGGGGAGCTGTTTTTT	CASSSRGPGELFF
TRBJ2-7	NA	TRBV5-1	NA	TGCGCCAGCACCCCGCGTTTCGGGAGAGATAACGAGCAGTACTTC	CASTPRFGRDNEQYF
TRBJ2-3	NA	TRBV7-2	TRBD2	TGTGCCAGCAGCCCCATGGGACTAGCGGGAGACACGCAGTATTTT	CASSPMGLAGDTQYF
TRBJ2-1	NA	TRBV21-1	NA	TGTGCCAGCACCCCCTTTACTAGCGGGAGCTCCTACAATGAGCAGTTCTTC	CASTPFTSGSSYNEQFF
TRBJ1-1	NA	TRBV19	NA	TGTGCCAGTAGGCTGGGACATCTGAACACTGAAGCTTTCTTT	CASRLGHLNTEAFF
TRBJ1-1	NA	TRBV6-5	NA	TGTGCCAGCAGGGCGGGGGAGGGAATCGTGACTGAAGCTTTCTTT	CASRAGEGIVTEAFF
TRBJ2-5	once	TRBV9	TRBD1	TGTGCCAGCAGCGCACCCCGGGGACAGCTTAGAGAGACCCAGTACTTC	CASSAPRGQLRETQYF
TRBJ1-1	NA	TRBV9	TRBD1	TGTGCCAGCAGCGTAGCGCCAGGGGGTGGGGGAACTGAAGCTTTCTTT	CASSVAPGGGGTEAFF
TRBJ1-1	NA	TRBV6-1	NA	TGTGCCAGCAGAACAGAGACGAACACTGAAGCTTTCTTT	CASRTETNTEAFF
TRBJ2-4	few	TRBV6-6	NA	TGTGCCAGCAGTTACTCGTTTGATGGTGGCAGAAACATTCAGTACTTC	CASSYSFDGGRNIQYF
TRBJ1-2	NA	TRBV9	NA	TGTGCCAGCAGCGTAGCTAGTCAGAGCCCTAACTATGGCTACACCTTC	CASSVASQSPNYGYTF
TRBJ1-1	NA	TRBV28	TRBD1	TGTGCCAGCCCCCGGGACAGGGGCACTGAAGCTTTCTTT	CASPRDRGTEAFF
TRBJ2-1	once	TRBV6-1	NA	TGTGCCAGCAGTGAACAGGGGATCAGCGCTTCCAGTTACAATGAGCAGTTCTTC	CASSEQGISASSYNEQFF
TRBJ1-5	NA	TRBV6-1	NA	TGTGCCAGCAATTCTGGTTGGCATCAGCCCCAGCATTTT	CASNSGWHQPQHF
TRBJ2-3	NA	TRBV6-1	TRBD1	TGTGCCAGCAGTGAGTCCGGGACAGGGGGAAGCACAGATACGCAGTATTTT	CASSESGTGGSTDTQYF
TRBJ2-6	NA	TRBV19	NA	TGTGCCAGTAGCGTTACATCCTCTGGGGCCAACGTCCTGACTTTC	CASSVTSSGANVLTF
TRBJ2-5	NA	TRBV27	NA	TGTGCCAGCAGTTTACAAAGTTCCGGAGAGACCCAGTACTTC	CASSLQSSGETQYF
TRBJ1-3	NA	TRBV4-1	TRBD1	TGCGCCAGCAGCCAAGCCCAGGGGGCGGGAGGAAACACCATATATTTT	CASSQAQGAGGNTIYF